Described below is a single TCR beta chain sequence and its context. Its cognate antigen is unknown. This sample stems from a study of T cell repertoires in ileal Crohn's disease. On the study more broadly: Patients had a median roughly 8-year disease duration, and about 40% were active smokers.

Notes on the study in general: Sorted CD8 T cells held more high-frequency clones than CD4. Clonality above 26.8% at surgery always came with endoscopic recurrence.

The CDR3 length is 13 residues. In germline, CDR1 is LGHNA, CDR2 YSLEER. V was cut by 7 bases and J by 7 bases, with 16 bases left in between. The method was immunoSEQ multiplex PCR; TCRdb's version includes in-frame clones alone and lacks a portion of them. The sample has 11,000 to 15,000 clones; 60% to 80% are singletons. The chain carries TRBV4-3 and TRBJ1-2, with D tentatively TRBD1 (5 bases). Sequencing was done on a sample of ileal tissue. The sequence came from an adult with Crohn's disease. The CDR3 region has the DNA TGCGCCAGCACTCGCACGGGTCAGGGTGGCTACACCTTC. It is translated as CASTRTGQGGYTF.